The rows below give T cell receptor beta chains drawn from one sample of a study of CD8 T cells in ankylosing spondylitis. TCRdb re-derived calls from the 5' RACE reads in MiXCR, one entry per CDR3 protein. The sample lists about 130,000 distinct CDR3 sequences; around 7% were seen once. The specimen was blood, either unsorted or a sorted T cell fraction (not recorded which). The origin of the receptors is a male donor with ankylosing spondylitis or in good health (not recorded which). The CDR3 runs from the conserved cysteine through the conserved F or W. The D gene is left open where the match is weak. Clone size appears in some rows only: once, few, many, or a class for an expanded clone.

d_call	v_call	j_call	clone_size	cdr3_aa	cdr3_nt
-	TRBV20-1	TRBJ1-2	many	CSASWDGNYGYTF	TGCAGTGCTAGTTGGGACGGAAACTATGGCTACACCTTC
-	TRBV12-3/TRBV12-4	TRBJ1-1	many	CASSKKGNTEAFF	TGTGCCAGCAGCAAAAAGGGTAACACTGAAGCTTTCTTT
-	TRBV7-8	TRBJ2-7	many	CASSLPGVSYEQYF	TGTGCCAGCAGCTTACCCGGGGTCTCCTACGAGCAGTACTTC
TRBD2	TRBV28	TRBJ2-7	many	CASSLSRLAGAGVTYEQYF	TGTGCCAGCAGTTTAAGTCGACTAGCGGGAGCTGGAGTAACTTACGAGCAGTACTTC
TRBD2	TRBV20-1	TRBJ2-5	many	CSAADTEAGTGETQYF	TGCAGTGCTGCCGACACCGAAGCGGGAACGGGGGAGACCCAGTACTTC
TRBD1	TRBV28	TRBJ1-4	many	CASSSSRQGANEKLFF	TGTGCCAGCAGTTCGTCCCGACAGGGGGCGAACGAAAAACTGTTTTTT
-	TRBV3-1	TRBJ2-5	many	CASSPLHKAGNQETQYF	TGTGCCAGCAGCCCCCTCCATAAGGCGGGGAACCAAGAGACCCAGTACTTC
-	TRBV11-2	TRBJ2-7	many	CASRNPGYEQYF	TGTGCCAGCAGAAACCCCGGCTACGAGCAGTACTTC
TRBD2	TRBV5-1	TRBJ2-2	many	CASSLIGGETGELFF	TGCGCCAGCAGCTTGATCGGGGGGGAGACCGGGGAGCTGTTTTTT
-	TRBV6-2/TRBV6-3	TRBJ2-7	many	CASRSPGLSPEQYF	TGTGCCAGCCGCTCCCCGGGACTTTCCCCCGAGCAGTACTTC
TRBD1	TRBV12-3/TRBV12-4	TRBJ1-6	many	CASRGGQRNSPLHF	TGTGCCAGCAGGGGGGGACAGAGAAATTCACCCCTCCACTTT
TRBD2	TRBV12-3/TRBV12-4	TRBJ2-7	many	CASSLGLAGPYEQYF	TGTGCCAGCAGTTTAGGGCTAGCGGGGCCCTACGAGCAGTACTTC
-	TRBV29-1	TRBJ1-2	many	CSVFLLQGGYGYTF	TGCAGCGTTTTTCTCCTACAGGGAGGCTATGGCTACACCTTC
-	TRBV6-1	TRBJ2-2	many	CASRTGIKNTGELFF	TGTGCCAGCAGAACGGGTATAAAGAACACCGGGGAGCTGTTTTTT
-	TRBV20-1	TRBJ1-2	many	CSASSIGLNYGYTF	TGCAGTGCTAGCTCTATCGGCCTAAACTATGGCTACACCTTC
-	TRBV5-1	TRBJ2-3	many	CASSLEGLDTQYF	TGCGCCAGCAGCTTGGAGGGGCTAGATACGCAGTATTTT
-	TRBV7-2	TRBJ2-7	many	CASSYQRGSYEQYF	TGTGCCAGCAGCTACCAAAGGGGTTCCTACGAGCAGTACTTC
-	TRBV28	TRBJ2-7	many	CASSPRDGSSYEQYF	TGTGCCAGCAGTCCGAGGGACGGATCCTCCTACGAGCAGTACTTC
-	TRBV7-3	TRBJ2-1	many	CASSSLDGYNEQFF	TGTGCCAGCAGCTCCCTGGACGGATACAATGAGCAGTTCTTC
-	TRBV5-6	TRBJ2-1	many	CASSFKNYNEQFF	TGTGCCAGCAGCTTTAAGAACTACAATGAGCAGTTCTTC
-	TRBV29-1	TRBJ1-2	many	CSVEPATTNYGYTF	TGCAGCGTTGAACCGGCGACAACTAACTATGGCTACACCTTC
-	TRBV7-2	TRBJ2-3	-	CASSPGWESDTQYF	TGTGCCAGCAGCCCGGGCTGGGAATCAGATACGCAGTATTTT
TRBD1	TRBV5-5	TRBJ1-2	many	CASSFTGTGYGYTF	TGTGCCAGCAGCTTCACCGGGACAGGGTATGGCTACACCTTC
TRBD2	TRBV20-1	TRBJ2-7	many	CSARGWETSGRRGEQYF	TGCAGTGCTAGAGGATGGGAGACTAGCGGGAGGCGGGGCGAGCAGTACTTC
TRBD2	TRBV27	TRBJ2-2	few	CASSDPQAGDGTGELFF	TGTGCCAGCAGTGACCCCCAAGCGGGAGACGGCACCGGGGAGCTGTTTTTT
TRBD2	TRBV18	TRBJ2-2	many	CASSPLAGVNTGELFF	TGTGCCAGCTCACCATTAGCGGGAGTGAACACCGGGGAGCTGTTTTTT
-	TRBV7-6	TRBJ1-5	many	CASTSASPQHF	TGTGCCAGCACCTCCGCTTCGCCCCAGCATTTT
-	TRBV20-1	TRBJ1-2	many	CSAGRVGGYTF	TGCAGTGCTGGAAGGGTTGGAGGCTACACCTTC
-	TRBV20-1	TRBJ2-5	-	CSARADYRETQYF	TGCAGTGCTAGAGCGGACTATCGAGAGACCCAGTACTTC
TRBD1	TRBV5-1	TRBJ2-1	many	CASSKGAGYNEQFF	TGCGCCAGCAGCAAGGGGGCGGGCTACAATGAGCAGTTCTTC
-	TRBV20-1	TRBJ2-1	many	CSARRRDFSAYNEQFF	TGCAGTGCTAGGCGGAGGGATTTTTCTGCCTACAATGAGCAGTTCTTC
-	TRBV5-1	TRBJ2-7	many	CASSFTEPTREQYF	TGCGCCAGCAGCTTTACGGAACCTACGAGGGAGCAGTACTTC
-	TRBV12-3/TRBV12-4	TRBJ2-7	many	CASSLVTYEQYF	TGTGCCAGCAGTTTAGTAACCTACGAGCAGTACTTC
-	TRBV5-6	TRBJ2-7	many	CASSLTHSYEQYF	TGTGCCAGCAGCTTGACTCATTCCTACGAGCAGTACTTC
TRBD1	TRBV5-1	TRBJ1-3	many	CASRPGTGFGNTIYF	TGCGCCAGCCGTCCCGGGACAGGGTTCGGAAACACCATATATTTT
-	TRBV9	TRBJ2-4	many	CASSPAAATAKNIQYF	TGTGCCAGCAGCCCCGCTGCAGCGACGGCCAAAAACATTCAGTACTTC
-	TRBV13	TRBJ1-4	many	CASSLEKTEKLFF	TGTGCCAGCAGCTTAGAGAAGACGGAAAAACTGTTTTTT
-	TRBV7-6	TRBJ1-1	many	CASSSRGNTEAFF	TGTGCCAGCAGCTCCAGGGGGAACACTGAAGCTTTCTTT
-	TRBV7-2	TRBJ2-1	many	CASSLYSSGTRYNEQFF	TGTGCCAGCAGCTTATATTCTTCGGGGACACGTTACAATGAGCAGTTCTTC